This T cell receptor beta chain came from a study of PD-1 blockade in classical Hodgkin lymphoma (TCRdb year 2020). Background on the whole study: Nivolumab dosing was 3 mg/kg intravenously every 2 weeks, continuing until either disease progression or unacceptable toxicity. To define a peripheral blood immune signature of response to PD-1 blockade in classical Hodgkin lymphoma, the study combined TCR beta sequencing with CyTOF. What the authors observed across the whole study: CD4+ but not CD8+ TCR diversity rose significantly by C4D1 (p=0.0027 vs p=0.16), most apparent in complete responders (p=0.02). Lower diversity was observed in patients in whom nivolumab was started less than 1 year after ASCT, and these patients were excluded from later analyses so that confounding by immune reconstitution would be avoided. Trial patients with a complete response had baseline diversity similar to that of newly diagnosed patients, while partial responders and progressors had significantly lower diversity. Only a single clinical trial cohort was studied, and what caused the repertoire differences, possibly disease activity or prior therapy, remained undefined. Baseline TCR diversity was reported as lower in newly diagnosed patients than in healthy donors, and lower still in relapsed/refractory patients.

Genomic DNA was isolated using the Qiagen DNeasy kit from unsorted PBMCs as well as from negatively selected CD4+ and CD8+ fractions. TCR beta CDR3 regions were subjected to amplification by immunoSEQ multiplex PCR with primers that anneal to V and J segments. A synthetic immune receptor repertoire was used to minimize amplification bias, and remaining bias was computationally removed after sequencing. The paper's data handling went like this. Repertoire diversity was quantified as the Shannon entropy index using custom Python scripts. The unsorted, CD4+ and CD8+ repertoires were each analyzed separately, with the exception of combined analyses, where CD4+ and CD8+ sequences were merged in silico. A clone counted as expanded when the clone's frequency after treatment rose at least 2-fold relative to C1D1, and clones undetected at baseline were given a pseudocount of 0.5. Singleton clones were defined as clones with 0 or 1 copy at C1D1, and non-singleton clones were defined as clones with 2 or more copies. Clones expanded in unsorted samples were annotated as CD4+, CD8+ or unknown by matching protein sequences in sorted samples from the same patient. Wilcoxon tests on paired samples were used to test diversity changes from C1D1 to C4D1. Not all clones reach the TCRdb copy of this immuneACCESS table, which keeps in-frame sequences only. Checked studies attribute under half of the gap to unresolved V genes and leave the rest unexplained. From that table come the V and J calls and clone size; the DNA was used to work out D and trimming. This sample comprises tens of thousands of clones, roughly 78% of them detected only once. 9.4% of the sample is held by the ten biggest clonotypes.

Trimming removed 2 bases from V and 2 bases from J; the gene matches leave 12 bases unexplained. CDR1 SGHAT and CDR2 FQNNGV were looked up in the germline V gene. Inclusive of the bounding cysteine and phenylalanine, the CDR3 is 18 residues long. Only the CDR3 region is kept as DNA, spanning 54 bases read in frame from base 1. The meaning of the sample's time point label: cycle 4 day 1 (C4D1), after more than 5 weeks of nivolumab. All trial patients had relapsed after autologous stem cell transplantation, with cohorts A, B and C differing in prior brentuximab vedotin exposure. The trial cohort included 55 to 65 patients with relapsed/refractory classical Hodgkin lymphoma, and each patient had a best overall response of complete response, partial response or progressive disease. Single-agent nivolumab was administered to trial patients in the multi-cohort phase II CheckMate 205 trial. Best overall response was determined by an independent review committee according to the 2007 International Working Group response criteria. Trial PBMCs were collected just before the start of nivolumab (C1D1) and during therapy at cycle 2 day 1 and cycle 4 day 1. After peripheral blood was drawn into 8 mL Vacutainer Cell Preparation Tubes, PBMCs were isolated by centrifugation and then cryopreserved.

With respect to this clone: Its antigen specificity is not known. Per-base quality was not reported, and no clone a single base away is much larger than it.

Source: peripheral blood mononuclear cells (PBMCs), taken before the fourth cycle of nivolumab. The chain is encoded by TRBV11-2 joined to TRBJ1-2; the junction holds 9 bases that match TRBD1. The clonotype comes from a human donor with classical Hodgkin lymphoma. The nucleotide sequence is TGTGCCAGCAGCTTAATAAGTGGGGACAGGGAAACCAACTATGGCTACACCTTC. It is translated as CASSLISGDRETNYGYTF.